The 15 T cell receptor beta chains listed next were all sequenced from one sample in a study of blood T cells in healthy people across ages. Using a J-beta primer mix together with a sample-barcoded 5' primer, a second PCR was run for roughly 6 to 12 cycles. MiXCR, applied by TCRdb to the 5' RACE reads, yields one record per CDR3 protein. The repertoire holds 1.4 million to 1.5 million distinct CDR3 sequences, with 42% as singletons. Sequenced sample: blood. Source of these receptors: a young woman in good health.

The genes are TRBV6-6 and TRBJ2-4; D may be TRBD1 or TRBD2 (5 bases each). Germline lookup yields CDR1 MNHNY and CDR2 SVGAGI (reference sequence). Trimming pared 4 bases from V and 8 bases from J, leaving 18 bases between. The CDR3 contains 15 residues. The CDR3 nucleotides are TGTGCCAGCAGTTCAACCGGGACCTCGAGTTACATTCAGTACTTC. This codes for CASSSTGTSSYIQYF.

The chain is built from TRBV7-9 and TRBJ2-1, with D perhaps TRBD1 or TRBD2 (6 bases each). Trimming left V 5 bases short and J 4 bases short, with 15 bases between. Germline V CDR1 and CDR2: SEHNR, FQNEAQ (reference sequence). The CDR3 is 15 residues long. The CDR3 DNA reads as TGTGCCAGCAGCCGAGGGGGGACGGAATACAATGAGCAGTTCTTC. Its translation is CASSRGGTEYNEQFF.

V and J are TRBV28 and TRBJ2-7; 7 bases are shared with TRBD2. CDR1 is MDHEN and CDR2 is SYDVKM in the germline V gene. CDR3 size: 17 residues. The ends lost 7 bases at V and 4 bases at J; junction bases unmatched: 19. The CDR3 is CASTSGGRMGLPYEQYF. The CDR3, as DNA: TGTGCCAGCACCTCCGGGGGGAGAATGGGGCTTCCTTACGAGCAGTACTTC.

For this clonotype: Its ends do not fully match the called genes, so a read error is possible. The chain is built from TRBV5-6 and TRBJ2-1; D call uncertain. Germline values: CDR1 SGHDT, CDR2 YYEEEE. The CDR3 contains 16 residues. CDR3 nucleotide sequence: TGTGCCAGCAGCTTGCAAGGGCAGGTTATCTACAATGCGCAGTTCTTC. This gives the protein CASSLQGQVIYNAQFF. Full variable domain (outside the CDR3, taken from reference TRBV5-6 and TRBJ2-1): DAGVTQSPTHLIKTRGQQVTLRCSPKSGHDTVSWYQQALGQGPQFIFQYYEEEERQRGNFPDRFSGHQFPNYSSELNVNALLLGDSALYLCASSLQGQVIYNAQFFGPGTRLTVL.

This chain connects TRBV12-3 or TRBV12-4 to TRBJ1-2, with 12 bases identical to TRBD1. The CDR3 spans 15 residues. After removal of 5 bases from V and 8 bases from J, the junction contained 9 bases not matched to a gene. The CDR3 DNA reads TGTGCCAGCAGTCCCGGGACAGGGGGCAGTAAGGGCTACACCTTC. Amino acid sequence: CASSPGTGGSKGYTF.

This chain links TRBV20-1 with TRBJ2-5; 7 bases fit TRBD1. Germline trimming cut 5 bases from V and 7 bases from J; bases unmatched to any gene: 13. Per the germline V gene, CDR1 is DFQATT and CDR2 is SNEGSKA (reference sequence). CDR3 length equals 14 residues. The CDR3 nucleotides are TGCAGTGCTGGCAGACAGGGCCCCTCCGGGACCCAGTACTTC. Its protein product is CSAGRQGPSGTQYF.

This clonotype was counted only a few times. The chain is built from TRBV20-1 and TRBJ2-7; no clear D gene. V was clipped by 5 bases and J by 1 base, with 12 bases between them. The CDR3 contains 13 residues. The V gene's germline CDR1 is DFQATT and CDR2 SNEGSKA (reference sequence). CDR3 sequence reads: CSAGEVPSYEQYF. Written as DNA, the CDR3 is TGCAGTGCTGGGGAAGTACCATCCTACGAGCAGTACTTC.

The chain has TRBV5-1 and TRBJ2-7; 7 positions agree with TRBD2. The CDR3 sequence is 14 residues long. The germline V gene has CDR1 SGHRS and CDR2 YFSETQ. The J segment lost 1 base and the V segment lost 5 bases, leaving 6 bases of the junction unmatched. The CDR3 here is CASRLASFSYEQYF. For the CDR3, the DNA is TGCGCCAGCAGACTAGCGAGTTTTTCCTACGAGCAGTACTTC.

This clonotype was recorded a few times. V and J are TRBV6-1 and TRBJ2-7; tentative D call: TRBD2 (5 bases). Germline CDR1 reads MNHNS; CDR2 reads SASEGT. This CDR3 contains 14 residues. Trimming took off 4 bases at V and 1 base at J, with 11 bases between the two ends. CDR3 sequence reads: CASSAPGNSYEQYF. The CDR3 DNA reads TGTGCCAGCAGTGCCCCGGGGAATTCCTACGAGCAGTACTTC.

The J gene is TRBJ1-1, the V gene TRBV7-3, with no clear D. CDR3 length: 13 amino acids. V was pared by 5 bases and J by 1 base, with 8 bases between. The V gene's germline CDR1 is SGHTA and CDR2 FQGTGA. In DNA, the CDR3 is TGTGCCAGCAGCGCCAACAAGAACACTGAAGCTTTCTTT. Its protein product is CASSANKNTEAFF.

The chain combines TRBV12-3 or TRBV12-4 with TRBJ1-1; D gene uncertain. Trimming removed 3 bases from V and 2 bases from J, with 10 bases in between. The CDR3 is made up of 14 amino acids. The CDR3 loop is CASSFGQFNTEAFF. CDR3 bases: TGTGCCAGCAGTTTTGGGCAGTTTAACACTGAAGCTTTCTTT.

The chain joins TRBV20-1 to TRBJ2-5; D is undetermined. The CDR3 spans 13 residues. Trimming stripped 3 bases from V and 0 bases from J, with 8 bases between. The V gene's germline CDR1 is DFQATT and CDR2 SNEGSKA (reference sequence). This CDR3 reads CSASVPDQETQYF. The DNA of the CDR3 is TGCAGTGCTAGCGTGCCAGACCAAGAGACCCAGTACTTC.

V usage is TRBV5-5 and J usage is TRBJ1-2; D uncertain. The CDR3 extends over 14 amino acids. Trimming left V 5 bases short and J 7 bases short, with 18 bases between. CDR1 and CDR2 from the germline V gene are SGHKS and YYEKEE (reference sequence). DNA of the CDR3: TGTGCCAGCAGTCTGCCGACCCTGGGTGGTGGCTACACCTTC. Its protein product is CASSLPTLGGGYTF.

The J gene is TRBJ2-1, the V gene TRBV3-1; 8 bases match TRBD1. This CDR3 region has 19 residues. V was clipped by 4 bases and J by 0 bases; unmatched bases: 14. Germline CDR1 is LGHDT and CDR2 is YNNKEL (reference sequence). Here the CDR3 DNA reads TGTGCCAGCAGCCCTACCCTATCGGGACAGGTCCTCTCCTACAATGAGCAGTTCTTC. Translation: CASSPTLSGQVLSYNEQFF.

This clonotype was counted many times. The chain joins TRBV12-5 to TRBJ2-7; D uncertain. The CDR3 consists of 12 residues. With 4 bases removed from V and 3 bases from J, the gap between germline ends came to 7 bases. Germline CDR1 LGHNT, CDR2 FRNRAP. The CDR3 region has the DNA TGTGCTAGTGGTTCGGACGGCTACGAGCAGTACTTC. This gives the protein CASGSDGYEQYF.